This T cell receptor (beta chain) was recovered during a study of T cell repertoires in cytomegalovirus infection. V was clipped by 9 bases and J by 4 bases; unmatched bases: 9. In germline, CDR1 is KGHDR, CDR2 SFDVKD. The CDR3 has 15 residues. TCRdb redid the calling of the reads with MiXCR, one entry per CDR3 protein. In the table there are around 740,000 distinct CDR3 sequences, 35% to 45% of which are singletons. The chain links TRBV24-1 to TRBJ1-5; TRBD1 matches 9 bases. The sequenced sample consisted of PBMCs. The receptor comes from a human donor in good health (CMV status not recorded). Some clones in this sample may be carry-over from other donors' samples. The CDR3 is CATQEGTGTNQPQHF. In DNA, the CDR3 is TGTGCCACCCAGGAAGGGACAGGGACGAATCAGCCCCAGCATTTT.